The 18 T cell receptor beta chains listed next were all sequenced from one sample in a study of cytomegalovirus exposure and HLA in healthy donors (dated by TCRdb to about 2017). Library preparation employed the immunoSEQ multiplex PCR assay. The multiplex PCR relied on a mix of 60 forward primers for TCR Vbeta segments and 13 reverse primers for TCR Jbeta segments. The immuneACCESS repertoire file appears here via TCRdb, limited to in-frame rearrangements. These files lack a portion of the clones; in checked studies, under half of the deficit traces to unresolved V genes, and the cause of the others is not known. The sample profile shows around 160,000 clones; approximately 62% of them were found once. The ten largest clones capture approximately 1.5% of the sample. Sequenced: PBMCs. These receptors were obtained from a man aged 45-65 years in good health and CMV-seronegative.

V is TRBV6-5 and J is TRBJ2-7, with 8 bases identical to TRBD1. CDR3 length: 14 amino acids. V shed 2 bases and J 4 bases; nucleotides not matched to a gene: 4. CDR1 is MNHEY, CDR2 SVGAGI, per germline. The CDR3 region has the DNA TGTGCCAGCAGTTACGACAGGGGAAGATACGAGCAGTACTTC. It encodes CASSYDRGRYEQYF.

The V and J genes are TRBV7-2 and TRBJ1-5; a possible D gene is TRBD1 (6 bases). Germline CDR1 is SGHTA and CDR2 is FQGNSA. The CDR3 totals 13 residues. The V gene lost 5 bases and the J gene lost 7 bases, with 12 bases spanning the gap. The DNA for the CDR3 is TGTGCCAGCAGCACAGGGCAGGGCCAGCCCCAGCATTTT. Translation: CASSTGQGQPQHF. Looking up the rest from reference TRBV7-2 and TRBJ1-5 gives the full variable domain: GAGVSQSPSNKVTEKGKDVELRCDPISGHTALYWYRQSLGQGLEFLIYFQGNSAPDKSGLPSDRFSAERTGGSVSTLTIQRTQQEDSAVYLCASSTGQGQPQHFGDGTRLSIL.

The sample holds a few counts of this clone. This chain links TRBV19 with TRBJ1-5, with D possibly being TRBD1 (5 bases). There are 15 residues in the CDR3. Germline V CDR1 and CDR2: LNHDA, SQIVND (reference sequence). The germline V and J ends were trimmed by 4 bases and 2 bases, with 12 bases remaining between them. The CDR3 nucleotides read TGTGCCAGTAGTAAAGGGGCAGTTGGCAATCAGCCCCAGCATTTT. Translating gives CASSKGAVGNQPQHF.

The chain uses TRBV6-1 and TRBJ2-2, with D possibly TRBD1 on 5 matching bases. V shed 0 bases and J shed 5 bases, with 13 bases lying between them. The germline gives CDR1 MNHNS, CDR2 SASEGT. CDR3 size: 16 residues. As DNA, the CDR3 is TGTGCCAGCAGTGAAGCCGACAGCCGAACGACCGGGGAGCTGTTTTTT. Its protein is CASSEADSRTTGELFF.

The CDR3 DNA reads as TGTGCCAGCAGCTTGACAGGTCAGCGAGGTGAAAAACTGTTTTTT. As protein: CASSLTGQRGEKLFF. This chain links TRBV5-6 with TRBJ1-4; D perhaps matches TRBD1 (5 bases). Per the germline V gene, CDR1 is SGHDT and CDR2 is YYEEEE. The CDR3 totals 15 residues. Trimming stripped 1 base from V and 7 bases from J, with 14 bases between.

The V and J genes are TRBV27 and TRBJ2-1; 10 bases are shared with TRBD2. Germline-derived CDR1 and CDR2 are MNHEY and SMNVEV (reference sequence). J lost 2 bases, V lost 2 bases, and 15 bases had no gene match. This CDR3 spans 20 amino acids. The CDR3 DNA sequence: TGTGCCAGCAGTTTAAGTGGCGGGGCTAGCGGGGGCACACCCTACAATGAGCAGTTCTTC. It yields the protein CASSLSGGASGGTPYNEQFF.

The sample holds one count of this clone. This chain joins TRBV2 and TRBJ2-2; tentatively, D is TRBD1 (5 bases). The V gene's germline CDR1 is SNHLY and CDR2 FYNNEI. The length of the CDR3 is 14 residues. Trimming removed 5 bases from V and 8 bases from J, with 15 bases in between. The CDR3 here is CASSLTAPRGELFF. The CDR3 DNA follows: TGTGCCAGCAGTTTGACAGCCCCTAGAGGGGAGCTGTTTTTT.

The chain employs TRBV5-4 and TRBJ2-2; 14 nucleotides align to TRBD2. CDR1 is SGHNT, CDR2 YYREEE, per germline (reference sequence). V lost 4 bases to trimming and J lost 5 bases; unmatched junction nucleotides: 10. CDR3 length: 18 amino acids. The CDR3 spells CASSPPTSGGAGTGELFF. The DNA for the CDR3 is TGTGCCAGCAGCCCACCGACTAGCGGGGGGGCCGGGACCGGGGAGCTGTTTTTT.

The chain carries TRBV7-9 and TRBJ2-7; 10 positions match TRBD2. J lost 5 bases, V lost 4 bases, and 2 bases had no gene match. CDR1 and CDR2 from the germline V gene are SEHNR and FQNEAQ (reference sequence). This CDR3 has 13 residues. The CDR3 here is CASSSGLADEQYF. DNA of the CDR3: TGTGCCAGCAGCTCCGGACTAGCGGACGAGCAGTACTTC. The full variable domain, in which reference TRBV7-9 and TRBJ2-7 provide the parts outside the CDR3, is DTGVSQNPRHKITKRGQNVTFRCDPISEHNRLYWYRQTLGQGPEFLTYFQNEAQLEKSRLLSDRFSAERPKGSFSTLEIQRTEQGDSAMYLCASSSGLADEQYFGPGTRLTVT.

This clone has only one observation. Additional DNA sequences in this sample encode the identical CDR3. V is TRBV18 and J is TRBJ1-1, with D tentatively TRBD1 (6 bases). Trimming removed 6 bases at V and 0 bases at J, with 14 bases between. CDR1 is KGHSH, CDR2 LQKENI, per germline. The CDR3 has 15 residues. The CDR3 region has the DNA TGTGCCAGCTCGCCTCGGGGGGCGGTGAACACTGAAGCTTTCTTT. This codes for CASSPRGAVNTEAFF.

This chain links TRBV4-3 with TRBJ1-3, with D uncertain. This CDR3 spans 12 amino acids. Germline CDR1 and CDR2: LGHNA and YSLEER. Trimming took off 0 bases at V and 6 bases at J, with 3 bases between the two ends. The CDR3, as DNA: TGCGCCAGCAGCCAAGATAAAAACACCATATATTTT. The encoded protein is CASSQDKNTIYF.

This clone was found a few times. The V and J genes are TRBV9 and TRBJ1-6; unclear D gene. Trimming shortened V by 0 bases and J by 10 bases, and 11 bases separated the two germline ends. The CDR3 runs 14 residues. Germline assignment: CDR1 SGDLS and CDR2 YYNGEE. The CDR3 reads CASSVDQVGSPLHF. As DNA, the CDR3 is TGTGCCAGCAGCGTAGACCAGGTTGGGTCACCCCTCCACTTT.

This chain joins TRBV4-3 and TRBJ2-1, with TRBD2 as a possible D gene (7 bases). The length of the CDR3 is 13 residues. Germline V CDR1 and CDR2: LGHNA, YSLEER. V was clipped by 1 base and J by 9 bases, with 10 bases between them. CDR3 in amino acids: CASSQAGGREQFF. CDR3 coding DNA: TGCGCCAGCAGCCAAGCGGGGGGCCGTGAGCAGTTCTTC.

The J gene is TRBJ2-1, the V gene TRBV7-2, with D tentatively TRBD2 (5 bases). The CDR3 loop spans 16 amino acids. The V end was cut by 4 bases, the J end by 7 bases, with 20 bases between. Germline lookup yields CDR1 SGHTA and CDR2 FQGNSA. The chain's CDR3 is CASSSAGGRRRNEQFF. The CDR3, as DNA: TGTGCCAGCAGCTCAGCTGGCGGGCGAAGGAGGAATGAGCAGTTCTTC.

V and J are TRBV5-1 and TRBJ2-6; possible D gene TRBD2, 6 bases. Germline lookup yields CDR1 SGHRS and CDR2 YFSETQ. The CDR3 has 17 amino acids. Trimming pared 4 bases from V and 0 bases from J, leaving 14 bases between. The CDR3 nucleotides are TGCGCCAGCAGCCCCGGGACTTTTAGCTCTGGGGCCAACGTCCTGACTTTC. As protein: CASSPGTFSSGANVLTF.

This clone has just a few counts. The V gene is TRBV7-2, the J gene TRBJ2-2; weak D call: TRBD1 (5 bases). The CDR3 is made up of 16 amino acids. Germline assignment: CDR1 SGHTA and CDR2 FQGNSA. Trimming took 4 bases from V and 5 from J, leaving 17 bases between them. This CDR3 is CASSSVPGILTGELFF. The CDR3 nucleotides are TGTGCCAGCAGCTCAGTCCCAGGGATCTTGACCGGGGAGCTGTTTTTT.

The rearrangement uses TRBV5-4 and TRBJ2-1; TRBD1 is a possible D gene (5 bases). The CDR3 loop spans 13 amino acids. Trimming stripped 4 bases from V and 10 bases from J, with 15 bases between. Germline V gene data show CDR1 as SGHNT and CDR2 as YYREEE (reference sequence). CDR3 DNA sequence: TGTGCCAGCAGCCCAGGTCTTTGGGGCGAGCAGTTCTTC. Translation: CASSPGLWGEQFF.

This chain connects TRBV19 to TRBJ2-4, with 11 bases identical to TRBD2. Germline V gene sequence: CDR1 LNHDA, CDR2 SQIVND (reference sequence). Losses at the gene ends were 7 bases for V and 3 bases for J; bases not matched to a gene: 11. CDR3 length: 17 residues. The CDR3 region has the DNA TGTGCCAGTACCATTAGCGGGGGGGCCCTGGGCAAAAACATTCAGTACTTC. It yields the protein CASTISGGALGKNIQYF.